One and the same sample provided the 26 T cell receptor beta chains below, sequenced in a study of cytomegalovirus exposure and HLA in healthy donors. The PCR contained 60 Vbeta and 13 Jbeta primers. Only in-frame clones appear in the TCRdb table, and some are missing; sequencing was by immunoSEQ multiplex PCR. The repertoire holds about 93,000 clones, with around 78% as singletons. The sequenced material came from PBMCs. Receptors were obtained from a man aged 25-45 years in good health and CMV-seronegative.

The chain joins TRBV15 to TRBJ2-7; D unresolved. There are 12 residues in the CDR3. V was pared by 2 bases and J by 3 bases, with 5 bases between. CDR1 and CDR2 (germline): LNHNV, YYDKDF (reference sequence). The CDR3 nucleotides are TGTGCCACCAGCAGACCTATCTACGAGCAGTACTTC. This gives the protein CATSRPIYEQYF.

This clone occurred many times. The chain combines TRBV7-8 with TRBJ1-1; tentatively, D is TRBD1 (5 bases). Trimming shortened V by 3 bases and J by 0 bases, and 14 bases separated the two germline ends. The CDR3 contains 16 residues. CDR1 SGHVS and CDR2 FQNEAQ come from the germline V gene. This CDR3 is CASSLGLLGLNTEAFF. Written as DNA, the CDR3 is TGTGCCAGCAGCTTGGGGCTTCTAGGGTTGAACACTGAAGCTTTCTTT.

CDR3 in DNA: TGCGCCAGCAGCTATGGACTAGCTACTCAAGAGACCCAGTACTTC. Its protein product is CASSYGLATQETQYF. The chain couples TRBV5-1 to TRBJ2-5; TRBD2 matches at 8 bases. CDR3 size: 15 residues. The V gene's germline CDR1 is SGHRS and CDR2 YFSETQ. V dropped 3 bases and J dropped 2; count of bases not matched to a gene: 6.

This chain connects TRBV6-5 to TRBJ1-1; D perhaps matches TRBD1 (6 bases). CDR3 size: 13 residues. Germline values: CDR1 MNHEY, CDR2 SVGAGI. Trimming took 8 bases from V and 2 from J, leaving 12 bases between them. Written as DNA, the CDR3 is TGTGCCAGCGGAAGGGGGATTAACACTGAAGCTTTCTTT. Amino acid sequence: CASGRGINTEAFF.

The chain carries TRBV27 and TRBJ2-7; D remains ambiguous. Germline V gene data show CDR1 as MNHEY and CDR2 as SMNVEV (reference sequence). CDR3 size: 13 residues. V was pared by 3 bases and J by 1 base, with 7 bases between. The CDR3 reads CASSLYQSYEQYF. CDR3 nucleotides: TGTGCCAGCAGTTTGTACCAGTCCTACGAGCAGTACTTC.

This rearrangement joins TRBV19 to TRBJ1-1; D not resolved. In germline, CDR1 is LNHDA, CDR2 SQIVND (reference sequence). The germline V and J ends were trimmed by 6 bases and 10 bases, with 15 bases remaining between them. The CDR3 spans 12 residues. DNA of the CDR3: TGTGCCAGTAGCCTGGGCGGGGTGGGAGCTTTCTTT. Protein product: CASSLGGVGAFF.

V usage is TRBV19 and J usage is TRBJ1-5; 10 bases fit TRBD1. The CDR3 consists of 16 residues. Per germline, CDR1 LNHDA and CDR2 SQIVND (reference sequence). V shed 2 bases, J shed 4 bases, and the junction held 5 bases outside the gene matches. The CDR3 DNA reads TGTGCCAGTAGTATACAACGGGACAGGGGAAATCAGCCCCAGCATTTT. This sequence encodes CASSIQRDRGNQPQHF.

The DNA of the CDR3 is TGTGCCAGCTACCCTAGCGGGAGAGTAAGCAATGAGCAGTTCTTC. Protein product: CASYPSGRVSNEQFF. V is TRBV2 and J is TRBJ2-1; TRBD2 matches at 10 bases. From germline, CDR1 is SNHLY and CDR2 FYNNEI. V dropped 8 bases and J dropped 6; count of bases not matched to a gene: 10. CDR3 length equals 15 residues. Together with reference TRBV2 and TRBJ2-1, the CDR3 gives the full variable domain: EPEVTQTPSHQVTQMGQEVILRCVPISNHLYFYWYRQILGQKVEFLVSFYNNEISEKSEIFDDQFSVERPDGSNFTLKIRSTKLEDSAMYFCASYPSGRVSNEQFFGPGTRLTVL.

The gene calls are TRBV7-9 and TRBJ2-2, with 8 bases identical to TRBD1. The length of the CDR3 is 19 residues. Germline CDR1 and CDR2: SEHNR and FQNEAQ (reference sequence). J lost 13 bases, V lost 1 base, and 23 bases had no gene match. CDR3 DNA sequence: TGTGCCAGCAGCTTAGGGCAACTCACAGGGGGAACAGCGTCGGTCACGCTGTTTTTT. It yields the protein CASSLGQLTGGTASVTLFF.

The chain couples TRBV5-4 to TRBJ2-2; D not certain. CDR3 length: 12 amino acids. Germline CDR1 is SGHNT and CDR2 is YYREEE (reference sequence). The V end was cut by 7 bases, the J end by 1 base, with 5 bases between. The CDR3 coding sequence is TGTGCCAGCCGTGTGAACACCGGGGAGCTGTTTTTT. Translated, it gives CASRVNTGELFF.

The chain employs TRBV11-2 and TRBJ2-5, with 10 bases lining up with TRBD1. The CDR3 extends over 14 amino acids. V dropped 3 bases and J dropped 5; count of bases not matched to a gene: 3. Looked up from germline, CDR1 is SGHAT and CDR2 is FQNNGV. The CDR3 spells CASSFRTGGETQYF. The CDR3, as DNA: TGTGCCAGCAGCTTCCGGACAGGGGGGGAGACCCAGTACTTC.

This clone was recorded at least ten times. The chain joins TRBV29-1 to TRBJ1-1; D might be TRBD1 (6 bases). Looked up from germline, CDR1 is SQVTM and CDR2 is ANQGSEA. This CDR3 has 12 amino acids. Trimming took 4 bases from V and 1 from J, leaving 7 bases between them. The CDR3 DNA sequence: TGCAGCGTTGCAGGGGCGAACACTGAAGCTTTCTTT. This sequence encodes CSVAGANTEAFF. Looking up the rest from reference TRBV29-1 and TRBJ1-1 gives the full variable domain: SAVISQKPSRDICQRGTSLTIQCQVDSQVTMMFWYRQQPGQSLTLIATANQGSEATYESGFVIDKFPISRPNLTFSTLTVSNMSPEDSSIYLCSVAGANTEAFFGQGTRLTVV.

This clone was counted once. CDR3 in amino acids: CASSGRQGALYGYTF. The CDR3 DNA is TGTGCCAGCAGCGGAAGACAGGGGGCCCTCTATGGCTACACCTTC. The V and J genes are TRBV9 and TRBJ1-2, with 10 bases fitting TRBD1. Germline V lookup: CDR1 SGDLS, CDR2 YYNGEE. The CDR3 contains 15 residues. V was pared by 3 bases and J by 4 bases, with 6 bases of the junction left unmatched.

The J gene is TRBJ2-1, the V gene TRBV10-3; the D gene is possibly TRBD1 (5 bases). Trimming stripped 6 bases from V and 8 bases from J, with 14 bases between. The CDR3 has 13 amino acids. Germline values: CDR1 ENHRY, CDR2 SYGVKD. CDR3 region: CAIRDSRGDEQFF. The CDR3 DNA is TGTGCCATCAGAGACAGTAGGGGCGATGAGCAGTTCTTC.

The J gene is TRBJ1-1, the V gene TRBV5-1; maybe TRBD1 (5 bases). CDR3 length equals 14 residues. In germline, CDR1 is SGHRS, CDR2 YFSETQ. The ends were cut back, 4 bases at V and 1 base at J, with 11 bases in the middle. The CDR3 region is CASSTSRGNTEAFF. For the CDR3, the DNA is TGCGCCAGCAGCACGTCTAGGGGGAACACTGAAGCTTTCTTT.

CDR3 sequence (DNA): TGTGCCAGCAGCTTAAGGTCAGGGCCCCCAGATACGCAGTATTTT. Protein product: CASSLRSGPPDTQYF. The chain links TRBV7-9 to TRBJ2-3; tentative D call: TRBD1 (5 bases). Trimming took 2 bases from V and 4 from J, leaving 13 bases between them. The CDR3 is 15 amino acids. Germline CDR1 and CDR2: SEHNR and FQNEAQ (reference sequence).

The V gene is TRBV15, the J gene TRBJ2-1; 7 nucleotides match TRBD1. CDR1 is LNHNV, CDR2 YYDKDF, per germline (reference sequence). This CDR3 is built from 14 residues. Trimming removed 8 bases from V and 3 bases from J; junction bases left unmatched: 7. CDR3 nucleotide sequence: TGTGCCACCGCAAGACAGGGCTTCTACAATGAGCAGTTCTTC. Translated: CATARQGFYNEQFF.

J is TRBJ1-2 and V is TRBV4-3; maybe TRBD1 (6 bases). Trimming took off 1 base at V and 5 bases at J, with 20 bases between the two ends. Germline lookup yields CDR1 LGHNA and CDR2 YSLEER. The CDR3 spans 17 residues. CDR3: CASSQGVQGALRYGYTF. CDR3 coding DNA: TGCGCCAGCAGCCAAGGCGTACAGGGAGCCTTGAGGTATGGCTACACCTTC.

The chain joins TRBV5-4 to TRBJ2-3, with 7 bases matching TRBD2. From germline, CDR1 is SGHNT and CDR2 YYREEE (reference sequence). J gave up 4 bases and V 2 bases, and 1 base lay outside the gene matches. The CDR3 consists of 13 residues. The CDR3 is CASSFAGADTQYF. The CDR3 region has the DNA TGTGCCAGCAGCTTTGCGGGAGCAGATACGCAGTATTTT.

The V and J genes are TRBV6-5 and TRBJ2-3; 8 bases map to TRBD1. Germline assignment: CDR1 MNHEY and CDR2 SVGAGI. There are 15 residues in the CDR3. J lost 4 bases, V lost 0 bases, and 3 bases had no gene match. The CDR3 sequence is CASSYSNRGADTQYF. Written as DNA, the CDR3 is TGTGCCAGCAGTTACTCGAACAGGGGGGCAGATACGCAGTATTTT.

The chain joins TRBV18 to TRBJ1-2, with a possible D match to TRBD1 (6 bases). Trimming left V 4 bases short and J 2 bases short, with 8 bases between. The CDR3 spans 13 residues. Germline CDR1 reads KGHSH; CDR2 reads LQKENI. The CDR3 loop reads CASSQDRNYGYTF. Written as DNA, the CDR3 is TGTGCCAGCTCACAGGACAGAAACTATGGCTACACCTTC.

V and J are TRBV13 and TRBJ2-5, with D possibly being TRBD1 (5 bases). This CDR3 has 13 residues. Germline loops: CDR1 PRHDT, CDR2 FYEKMQ (reference sequence). Trimming removed 5 bases at V and 5 bases at J, with 12 bases between. The chain's CDR3 is CASSQGPLETQYF. In DNA, the CDR3 is TGTGCCAGCAGCCAGGGCCCTCTGGAGACCCAGTACTTC.

The chain recombines TRBV7-8 with TRBJ1-2; no clear D gene. V lost 1 base and J 4 bases, leaving 10 bases between the germline ends. The CDR3 consists of 14 residues. CDR1 SGHVS and CDR2 FQNEAQ come from the germline V gene. The DNA of the CDR3 is TGTGCCAGCAGCTTAGGACATATCTCCTATGGCTACACCTTC. This encodes CASSLGHISYGYTF.

This chain joins TRBV6-5 and TRBJ1-1, with D possibly matching TRBD1 (5 bases). The germline gives CDR1 MNHEY, CDR2 SVGAGI. The CDR3 spans 14 residues. Trimming removed 4 bases from V and 4 bases from J, with 13 bases in between. The CDR3 region is CASSLSGDFTEAFF. The DNA for the CDR3 is TGTGCCAGCAGTTTGTCCGGGGACTTCACTGAAGCTTTCTTT.

This clone was seen a handful of times. The genes are TRBV5-6 and TRBJ1-1; D is unclear. Between the trimmed V and J ends, which lost 6 bases and 1 base, there was a span of 19 bases. The germline gives CDR1 SGHDT, CDR2 YYEEEE. The CDR3 runs 16 residues. DNA for the CDR3: TGTGCCAGCAAACGTATTCGGGAGTCAAAGAACACTGAAGCTTTCTTT. It yields the protein CASKRIRESKNTEAFF.

Remarks on this clone: A junction end diverges from the germline sequence, so it may reflect a read error. Other nucleotide sequences in the sample specify the same CDR3. The chain is built from TRBV2 and TRBJ1-2; 9 nucleotides align to TRBD1. Germline CDR1 and CDR2: SNHLY and FYNNEI. This CDR3 is 12 amino acids long. CDR3 nucleotide sequence: TGTGCCAGCAAGACAGGGGGGGATGGCTACACTTTC. This translates into CASKTGGDGYTF.